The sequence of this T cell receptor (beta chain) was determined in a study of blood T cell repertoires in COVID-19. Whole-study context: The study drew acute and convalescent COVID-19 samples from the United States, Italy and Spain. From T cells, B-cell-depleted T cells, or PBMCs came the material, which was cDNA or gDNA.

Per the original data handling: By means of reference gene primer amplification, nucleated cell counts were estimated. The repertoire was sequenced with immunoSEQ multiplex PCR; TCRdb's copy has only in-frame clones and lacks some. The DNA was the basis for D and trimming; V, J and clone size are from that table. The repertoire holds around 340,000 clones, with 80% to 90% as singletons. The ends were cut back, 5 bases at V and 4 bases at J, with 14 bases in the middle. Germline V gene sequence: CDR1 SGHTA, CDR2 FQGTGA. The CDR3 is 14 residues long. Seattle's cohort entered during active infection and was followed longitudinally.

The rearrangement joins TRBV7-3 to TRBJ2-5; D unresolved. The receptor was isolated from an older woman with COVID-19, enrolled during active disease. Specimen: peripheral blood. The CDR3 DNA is TGTGCCAGCAGCCCCGGTACGGGTGGAGAGACCCAGTACTTC. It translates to CASSPGTGGETQYF. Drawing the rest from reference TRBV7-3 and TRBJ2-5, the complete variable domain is GAGVSQTPSNKVTEKGKYVELRCDPISGHTALYWYRQSLGQGPEFLIYFQGTGAADDSGLPNDRFFAVRPEGSVSTLKIQRTERGDSAVYLCASSPGTGGETQYFGPGTRLLVL.